Presented here are 29 T cell receptor beta chains from one specimen sequenced in a study of blood T cell repertoires in COVID-19. Sequencing was performed with immunoSEQ multiplex PCR; in TCRdb, only in-frame clones are kept and a portion is missing. Among around 280,000 clones, around 91% were seen once, and the ten largest hold about 1.7%. The material sequenced was PBMCs or T cells enriched from blood (not recorded which). These TCRs come from a woman younger than 35 with acute COVID-19.

With respect to this clone: A junction end diverges from the germline sequence, so it may reflect a read error. The chain carries TRBV3-1 (or the pseudogene TRBV3-2) and TRBJ1-3; D not resolved. The germline V gene has CDR1 LGHDT and CDR2 YNNKEL (reference sequence). This CDR3 region has 16 residues. CDR3 nucleotides: TGTGCCAGCAGCCAAGACTCCAGAGGCTCTGGAAGCACCATATATTTT. Translation: CASSQDSRGSGSTIYF.

The gene calls are TRBV10-2 and TRBJ2-2, with a possible D match to TRBD2 (7 bases). Trimming pared 6 bases from V and 0 bases from J, leaving 17 bases between. This CDR3 contains 17 residues. In germline, CDR1 is WSHSY, CDR2 SAAADI. The CDR3 sequence is CASRQSWGGANTGELFF. CDR3 nucleotide sequence: TGCGCCAGCAGACAATCATGGGGGGGCGCGAACACCGGGGAGCTGTTTTTT.

The chain combines TRBV27 with TRBJ2-7; TRBD2 matches at 9 bases. With V trimmed by 1 base and J by 3 bases, 7 bases remained unmatched. The CDR3 loop spans 16 amino acids. CDR1 is MNHEY, CDR2 SMNVEV, per germline (reference sequence). CDR3 sequence reads: CASSLFSSGAYYEQYF. For the CDR3, the DNA is TGTGCCAGCAGTTTATTTTCTAGCGGGGCATACTACGAGCAGTACTTC.

The chain couples TRBV27 to TRBJ2-3; 7 nucleotides align to TRBD1. Germline CDR1 reads MNHEY; CDR2 reads SMNVEV (reference sequence). The V and J ends lost 5 bases and 0 bases, in that order; junction bases with no gene match: 8. The CDR3 consists of 16 residues. CDR3 in amino acids: CASSPRPGQSTDTQYF. In DNA form, the CDR3 reads TGTGCCAGCAGTCCTCGACCGGGACAGAGCACAGATACGCAGTATTTT.

This chain uses TRBV4-1 with TRBJ2-5; 7 bases align to TRBD1. Per germline, CDR1 MGHRA and CDR2 YSYEKL. The CDR3 runs to 14 residues. V lost 4 bases and J lost 2; bases outside the gene matches: 4. The chain's CDR3 is CASSPTTGQETQYF. In nucleotides, the CDR3 is TGCGCCAGCAGCCCAACGACAGGGCAAGAGACCCAGTACTTC.

V gene TRBV9 combines with J gene TRBJ2-2, with a possible D match to TRBD1 (6 bases). Germline V CDR1 and CDR2: SGDLS, YYNGEE. The CDR3 extends over 14 amino acids. V lost 4 bases to trimming and J lost 7 bases, with 14 bases between them. CDR3 DNA: TGTGCCAGCAGCCCCCGCTGGACAGTCGGGGAGCTGTTTTTT. Translated, it gives CASSPRWTVGELFF.

The J gene is TRBJ1-1, the V gene TRBV10-3; TRBD1 aligns across 7 bases. Trimming took 6 bases from V and 7 from J; bases not matched to a gene: 8. CDR1 ENHRY and CDR2 SYGVKD come from the germline V gene. The CDR3 has 13 residues. CDR3 in amino acids: CAIRRDRAGEAFF. Here the CDR3 DNA reads TGTGCCATCAGACGTGACAGGGCTGGTGAAGCTTTCTTT.

The CDR3 region is CASSVRQGLSTGELFF. In DNA form, the CDR3 reads TGCGCCAGCAGTGTCCGCCAGGGGTTGAGCACCGGGGAGCTGTTTTTT. V usage is TRBV10-1 and J usage is TRBJ2-2; a weak D match, TRBD1 (6 bases). Germline values: CDR1 WNHNN, CDR2 SYGVQD (reference sequence). Trimming removed 4 bases at V and 4 bases at J, with 16 bases between. The CDR3 length is 16 residues.

V gene TRBV2 combines with J gene TRBJ2-7; the match to TRBD1 covers 7 bases. The CDR3 is made up of 13 amino acids. The germline V gene has CDR1 SNHLY and CDR2 FYNNEI. After removal of 6 bases from V and 4 bases from J, the junction contained 6 bases not matched to a gene. The CDR3 sequence: CASSYDRVYEQYF. In DNA form, the CDR3 reads TGTGCCAGCAGCTACGACAGGGTATACGAGCAGTACTTC.

This rearrangement joins TRBV6-5 to TRBJ2-1; D might be TRBD2 (5 bases). V lost 4 bases and J 10 bases, leaving 17 bases between the germline ends. This CDR3 is built from 14 residues. From germline, CDR1 is MNHEY and CDR2 SVGAGI. The CDR3 protein is CASSLSSTSLEQFF. The DNA for the CDR3 is TGTGCCAGCAGTTTGTCTAGCACCTCCTTAGAGCAGTTCTTC.

The chain combines TRBV27 with TRBJ2-1, with TRBD2 matching 9 bases. CDR1 and CDR2 from the germline V gene are MNHEY and SMNVEV (reference sequence). V trimming: 5 bases; J trimming: 0 bases; junction bases outside the gene matches: 2. This CDR3 has 15 residues. The CDR3 DNA sequence: TGTGCCAGCAGTATTAGCGGGAGCTCCTACAATGAGCAGTTCTTC. It yields the protein CASSISGSSYNEQFF.

This clone has only one observation. This chain connects TRBV27 to TRBJ2-5; unclear D gene. The CDR3 is 15 residues long. Germline V CDR1 and CDR2: MNHEY, SMNVEV (reference sequence). V lost 4 bases, J lost 5 bases, and 17 bases lay in between. CDR3 DNA: TGTGCCAGCAGTTCTTCAGGATACGATGGGGAGACCCAGTACTTC. It encodes CASSSSGYDGETQYF.

The CDR3 is CSAKWEETQYF. CDR3 DNA: TGCAGTGCTAAATGGGAGGAGACCCAGTACTTC. The chain uses TRBV20-1 and TRBJ2-5; D perhaps matches TRBD2 (5 bases). Trimming stripped 4 bases from V and 5 bases from J, with 8 bases between. This CDR3 comprises 11 residues. CDR1 DFQATT and CDR2 SNEGSKA come from the germline V gene (reference sequence).

The chain couples TRBV9 to TRBJ1-1; D is unclear. Trimming took off 0 bases at V and 1 base at J, with 7 bases between the two ends. The CDR3 sequence is 14 residues long. Germline CDR1 SGDLS, CDR2 YYNGEE. The DNA of the CDR3 is TGTGCCAGCAGCGTAGTCCGAGGGAACACTGAAGCTTTCTTT. Translating gives CASSVVRGNTEAFF.

This clone was picked up one time. The J gene is TRBJ2-2, the V gene TRBV5-1, with 8 bases identical to TRBD1. The germline gives CDR1 SGHRS, CDR2 YFSETQ. The CDR3 runs to 16 residues. With 4 bases clipped from V and 1 base from J, the junction kept 6 bases outside the gene matches. DNA for the CDR3: TGCGCCAGCAGCGAAACAGGGGGTCTGAACACCGGGGAGCTGTTTTTT. Translation: CASSETGGLNTGELFF.

The chain couples TRBV23-1 to TRBJ2-1; no reliable D call. TRBV23-1 is an open reading frame whose function is uncertain. This CDR3 is built from 12 residues. V lost 3 bases to trimming and J lost 4 bases, with 4 bases between them. CDR3 residues: CASSHLYNEQFF. DNA for the CDR3: TGCGCCAGCAGTCACCTGTACAATGAGCAGTTCTTC.

The rearrangement links TRBV27 to TRBJ1-5; D is uncertain. This CDR3 contains 14 residues. CDR1 is MNHEY and CDR2 is SMNVEV in the germline V gene (reference sequence). V was trimmed by 8 bases and J by 7 bases, leaving 18 bases between them. CDR3 amino acids: CASGLTGSGQPQHF. The DNA of the CDR3 is TGTGCCAGCGGACTGACGGGGTCGGGGCAGCCCCAGCATTTT.

The CDR3 spells CASSQDRTTYSYNEQFF. In DNA form, the CDR3 reads TGCGCCAGCAGCCAAGATAGGACTACCTACTCCTACAATGAGCAGTTCTTC. This chain connects TRBV4-1 to TRBJ2-1; TRBD2 is a possible D gene (6 bases). Per germline, CDR1 MGHRA and CDR2 YSYEKL. V was trimmed by 0 bases and J by 0 bases, leaving 12 bases between them. The CDR3 extends over 17 amino acids.

The chain couples TRBV6-6 to TRBJ2-3, with 9 nucleotides matching TRBD2. The CDR3 runs 15 residues. Trimming took 2 bases from V and 7 from J; bases not matched to a gene: 7. CDR1 is MNHNY and CDR2 is SVGAGI in the germline V gene (reference sequence). In nucleotides, the CDR3 is TGTGCCAGCAGTTACGAGGCTAGCGGGACATATACGCAGTATTTT. Translation gives CASSYEASGTYTQYF.

This clone was seen a few times. The genes are TRBV28 and TRBJ1-1, with D possibly matching TRBD1 (5 bases). The CDR3 length is 15 residues. Trimming removed 2 bases from V and 1 base from J, with 11 bases in between. CDR1 is MDHEN and CDR2 is SYDVKM in the germline V gene. CDR3 in DNA: TGTGCCAGCAGTTTAGGGGCCTCTGGGAACACTGAAGCTTTCTTT. Its protein product is CASSLGASGNTEAFF.

This clone was detected only a few times. The chain couples TRBV7-2 to TRBJ1-1; D not resolved. This CDR3 region has 15 residues. V lost 5 bases, J lost 0 bases, and 13 bases lay in between. Germline CDR1 reads SGHTA; CDR2 reads FQGNSA. CDR3 DNA: TGTGCCAGCAGCCTGGTAGCGGAGTTGAACACTGAAGCTTTCTTT. This codes for CASSLVAELNTEAFF.

J is TRBJ1-2 and V is TRBV7-9, with 8 bases matching TRBD1. CDR3 size: 13 residues. The germline gives CDR1 SEHNR, CDR2 FQNEAQ (reference sequence). J gave up 8 bases and V 5 bases, and 7 bases lay outside the gene matches. The CDR3 loop is CASSQTGEQGYTF. DNA of the CDR3: TGTGCCAGCAGCCAGACAGGGGAGCAAGGCTACACCTTC.

The rearrangement links TRBV10-3 to TRBJ2-7; TRBD1 is a possible D gene (6 bases). This CDR3 is 13 amino acids long. From germline, CDR1 is ENHRY and CDR2 SYGVKD. Trimming removed 6 bases at V and 8 bases at J, with 17 bases between. DNA of the CDR3: TGTGCCATCAGGGGGGCGAGGTCTGGTAAGCAGTACTTC. This encodes CAIRGARSGKQYF.

The gene calls are TRBV11-1 and TRBJ2-1, with TRBD2 as a possible D gene (6 bases). The CDR3 has 16 amino acids. V lost 1 base and J 2 bases, leaving 12 bases between the germline ends. Germline lookup yields CDR1 SGHAT and CDR2 FQDESV (reference sequence). The CDR3 spells CASSLVVLAAYNEQFF. The DNA of the CDR3 is TGTGCCAGCAGCTTAGTTGTACTAGCTGCCTACAATGAGCAGTTCTTC.

J is TRBJ2-3 and V is TRBV28; TRBD2 might be the D (6 bases). The germline V gene encodes CDR1 MDHEN and CDR2 SYDVKM. Trimming pared 7 bases from V and 2 bases from J, leaving 25 bases between. The CDR3 consists of 18 residues. CDR3 nucleotides: TGTGCCAGCAACATCCCCGGCGGGGCCGTGGTCGACACAGATACGCAGTATTTT. This sequence encodes CASNIPGGAVVDTDTQYF.

V and J are TRBV12-3 or TRBV12-4 and TRBJ1-5, with a weak D call TRBD1 (5 bases). The ends were cut back, 10 bases at V and 6 bases at J, with 16 bases in the middle. This CDR3 spans 13 amino acids. The CDR3 spells CATGQGRSQPQHF. As DNA, the CDR3 is TGTGCCACCGGCCAGGGTCGGAGTCAGCCCCAGCATTTT.

This chain's CDR3 is CASSKLAGDFNEQFF. CDR3 sequence (DNA): TGTGCCAGCAGTAAACTAGCGGGAGACTTCAATGAGCAGTTCTTC. This chain links TRBV6-2 or TRBV6-3 with TRBJ2-1; 11 nucleotides match TRBD2. The CDR3 spans 15 residues. With 5 bases clipped from V and 6 bases from J, the junction kept 6 bases outside the gene matches. Germline V CDR1 and CDR2: MNHEY, SVGEGT.

This clone was seen only once. The chain joins TRBV6-5 to TRBJ1-5; a possible D gene is TRBD1 (5 bases). V lost 5 bases and J 15 bases, leaving 20 bases between the germline ends. Germline V gene data show CDR1 as MNHEY and CDR2 as SVGAGI. CDR3 length equals 13 residues. CDR3: CASSRDYDGSWHF. The DNA of the CDR3 is TGTGCCAGCAGTCGGGACTACGACGGTTCTTGGCATTTT.

The chain employs TRBV30 and TRBJ2-2, with 11 bases aligning to TRBD2. The CDR3 has 15 amino acids. The V gene end was trimmed by 1 base and the J gene end by 4 bases; junction bases not matched to a gene: 2. The germline V gene has CDR1 GTSNPN and CDR2 SVGIG (reference sequence). CDR3 sequence reads: CAWSGLAGSTGELFF. Here the CDR3 DNA reads TGTGCCTGGAGTGGACTAGCGGGGTCCACCGGGGAGCTGTTTTTT.